This TCR beta chain stems from a study of blood T cell repertoires in COVID-19. The repertoire was sequenced with immunoSEQ multiplex PCR; TCRdb's copy has only in-frame clones and lacks some. The sample lists about 240,000 clones, about 90% seen once, with around 3% in the top ten. Between the trimmed V and J ends, which lost 4 bases and 1 base, there was a span of 16 bases. The CDR3 sequence is 16 residues long. In germline, CDR1 is LNHDA, CDR2 SQIVND (reference sequence). Clinical history as reported by participants underpinned cohort assignment. The chain joins TRBV19 to TRBJ1-1, with TRBD1 as a possible D gene (6 bases). The receptor's source is a woman aged 40-49 years with acute COVID-19. Sequenced sample: PBMCs or T cells enriched from blood (not recorded which). Here the CDR3 DNA reads TGTGCCAGTAGTAAACGATGGGCAGGGGAGAACACTGAAGCTTTCTTT. This encodes CASSKRWAGENTEAFF.